A selection of T cell receptor beta chains follows, all from one sample in a study of cytomegalovirus exposure and HLA in healthy donors. Clones were sequenced by immunoSEQ multiplex PCR, and TCRdb holds only the in-frame ones, with some missing. The sample records roughly 120,000 clones, about 73% being singletons. Source material: PBMCs. The source is a woman aged 40 to 49 in good health and CMV-seronegative. The CDR3 runs from the conserved cysteine through the conserved F or W. The order of the fields is V gene, CDR3 protein.

>TRBV4-3
CASSPGQGREQYF
>TRBV5-1
CASSLLPAGLGDEQFF
>TRBV6-5
CASTSITRGIYEQYF
>TRBV21-1
CASDSVEPQGAEEQYF
>TRBV18
CASSPPTGGNTGELFF
>TRBV7-7
CASSLGLAGGDEQFF
>TRBV6-5
CASSYSGGPHNEQFF
>TRBV27
CASSLWGQGADTQYF
>TRBV11-1
CASSLGGGGYTDTQYF
>TRBV6-5
CASSYWKSSGGYTF
>TRBV10-2
CASSELDRGDEKLFF
>TRBV10-3
CAIAPSGGHNEQFF
>TRBV28
CASSLDRKYGYTF
>TRBV6-6
CASSYSNAVYNEQFF
>TRBV9
CASSSNKREGGYTF